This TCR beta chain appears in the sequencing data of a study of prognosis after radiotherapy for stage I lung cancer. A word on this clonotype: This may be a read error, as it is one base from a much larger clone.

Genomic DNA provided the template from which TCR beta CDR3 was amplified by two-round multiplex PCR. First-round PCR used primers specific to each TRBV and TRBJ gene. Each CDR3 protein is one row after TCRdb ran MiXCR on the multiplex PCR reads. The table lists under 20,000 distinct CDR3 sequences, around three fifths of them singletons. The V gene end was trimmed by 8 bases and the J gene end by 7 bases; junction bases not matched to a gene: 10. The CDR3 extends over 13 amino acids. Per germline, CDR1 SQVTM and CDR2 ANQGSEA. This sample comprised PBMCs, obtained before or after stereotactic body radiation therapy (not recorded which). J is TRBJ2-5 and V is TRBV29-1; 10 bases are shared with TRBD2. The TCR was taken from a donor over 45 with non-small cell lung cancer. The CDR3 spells CSPSVLAGGTQYF. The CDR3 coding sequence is TGCAGCCCTTCTGTGTTAGCGGGGGGGACCCAGTACTTC.